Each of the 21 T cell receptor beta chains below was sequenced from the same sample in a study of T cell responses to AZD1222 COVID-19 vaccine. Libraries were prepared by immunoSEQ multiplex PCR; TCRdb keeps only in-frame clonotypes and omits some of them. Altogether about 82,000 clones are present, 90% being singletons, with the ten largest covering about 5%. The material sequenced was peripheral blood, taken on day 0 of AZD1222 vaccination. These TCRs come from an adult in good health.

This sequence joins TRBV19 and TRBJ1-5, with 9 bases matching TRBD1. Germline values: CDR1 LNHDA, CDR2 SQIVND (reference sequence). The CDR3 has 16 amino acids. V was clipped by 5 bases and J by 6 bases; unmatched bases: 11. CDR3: CASSVGSTGGSQPQHF. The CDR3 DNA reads TGTGCCAGTAGTGTCGGGTCGACAGGGGGTAGTCAGCCCCAGCATTTT.

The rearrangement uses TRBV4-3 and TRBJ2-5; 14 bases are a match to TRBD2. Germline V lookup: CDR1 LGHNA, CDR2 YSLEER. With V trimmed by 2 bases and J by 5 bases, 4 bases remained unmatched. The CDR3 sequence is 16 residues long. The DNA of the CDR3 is TGCGCCAGCAGCCAAACAGGGACTAGCGGGGGCGAGACCCAGTACTTC. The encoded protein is CASSQTGTSGGETQYF.

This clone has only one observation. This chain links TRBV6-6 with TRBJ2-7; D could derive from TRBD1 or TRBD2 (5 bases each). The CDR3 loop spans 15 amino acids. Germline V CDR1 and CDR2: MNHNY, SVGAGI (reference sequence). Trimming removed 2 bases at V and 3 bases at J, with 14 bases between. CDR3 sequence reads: CASSYPDTRGYEQYF. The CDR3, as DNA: TGTGCCAGCAGTTACCCGGACACTCGGGGCTACGAGCAGTACTTC.

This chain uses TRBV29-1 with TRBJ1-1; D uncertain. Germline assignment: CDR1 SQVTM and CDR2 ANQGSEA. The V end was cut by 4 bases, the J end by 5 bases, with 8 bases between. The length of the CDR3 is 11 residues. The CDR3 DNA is TGCAGCGTTGCGGTTCAAACTGAAGCTTTCTTT. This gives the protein CSVAVQTEAFF.

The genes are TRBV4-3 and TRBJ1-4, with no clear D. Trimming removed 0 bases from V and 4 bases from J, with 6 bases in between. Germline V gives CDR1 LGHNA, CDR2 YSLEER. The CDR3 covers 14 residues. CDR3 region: CASSQDRNNEKLFF. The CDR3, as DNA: TGCGCCAGCAGCCAAGATCGCAATAATGAAAAACTGTTTTTT.

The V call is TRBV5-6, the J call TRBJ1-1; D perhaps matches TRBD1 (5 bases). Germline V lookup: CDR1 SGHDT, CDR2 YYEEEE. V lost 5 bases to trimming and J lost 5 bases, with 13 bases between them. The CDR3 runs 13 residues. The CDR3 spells CASRRRAGTEAFF. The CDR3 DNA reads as TGTGCCAGCAGGCGCCGGGCAGGGACTGAAGCTTTCTTT.

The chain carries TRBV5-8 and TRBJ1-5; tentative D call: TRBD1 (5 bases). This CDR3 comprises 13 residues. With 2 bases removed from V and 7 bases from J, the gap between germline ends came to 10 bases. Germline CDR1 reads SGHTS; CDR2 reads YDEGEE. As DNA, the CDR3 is TGTGCCAGCAGCTTTCAGGGAGACCAGCCCCAGCATTTT. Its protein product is CASSFQGDQPQHF.

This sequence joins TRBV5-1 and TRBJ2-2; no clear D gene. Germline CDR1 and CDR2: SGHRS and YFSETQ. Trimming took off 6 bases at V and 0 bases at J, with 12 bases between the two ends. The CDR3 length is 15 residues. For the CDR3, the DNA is TGCGCCAGCACCCCAGGCCAGACGAACACCGGGGAGCTGTTTTTT. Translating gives CASTPGQTNTGELFF.

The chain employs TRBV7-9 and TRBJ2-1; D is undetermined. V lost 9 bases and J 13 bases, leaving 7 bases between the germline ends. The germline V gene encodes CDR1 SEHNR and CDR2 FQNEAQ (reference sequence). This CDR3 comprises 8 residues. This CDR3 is CARIFQFF. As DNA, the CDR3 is TGTGCCAGGATATTTCAGTTCTTC.

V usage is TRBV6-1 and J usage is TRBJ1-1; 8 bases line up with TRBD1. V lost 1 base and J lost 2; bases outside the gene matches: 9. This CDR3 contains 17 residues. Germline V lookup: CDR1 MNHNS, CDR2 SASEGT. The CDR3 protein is CASSEEGTGLLNTEAFF. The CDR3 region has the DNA TGTGCCAGCAGTGAAGAAGGGACAGGACTCTTAAACACTGAAGCTTTCTTT.

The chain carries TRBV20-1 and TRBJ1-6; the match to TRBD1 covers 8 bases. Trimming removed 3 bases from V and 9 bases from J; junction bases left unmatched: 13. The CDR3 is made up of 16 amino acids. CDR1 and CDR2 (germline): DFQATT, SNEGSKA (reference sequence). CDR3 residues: CSASKNGGQVGSPLHF. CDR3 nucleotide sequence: TGCAGTGCTAGTAAGAATGGGGGACAGGTGGGTTCACCCCTCCACTTT.

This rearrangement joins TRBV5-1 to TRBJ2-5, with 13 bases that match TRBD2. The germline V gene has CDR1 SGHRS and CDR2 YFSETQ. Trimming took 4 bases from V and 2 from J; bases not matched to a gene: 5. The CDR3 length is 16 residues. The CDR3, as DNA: TGCGCCAGCAGCAGCCTGACTAGCGGGGGGCAAGAGACCCAGTACTTC. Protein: CASSSLTSGGQETQYF.

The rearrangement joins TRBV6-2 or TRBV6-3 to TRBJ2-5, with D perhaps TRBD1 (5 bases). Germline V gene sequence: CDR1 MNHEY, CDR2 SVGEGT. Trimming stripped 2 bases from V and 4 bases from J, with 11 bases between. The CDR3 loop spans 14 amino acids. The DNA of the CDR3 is TGTGCCAGCAGTTACAGCAGGGTAGGAGAGACCCAGTACTTC. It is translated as CASSYSRVGETQYF.

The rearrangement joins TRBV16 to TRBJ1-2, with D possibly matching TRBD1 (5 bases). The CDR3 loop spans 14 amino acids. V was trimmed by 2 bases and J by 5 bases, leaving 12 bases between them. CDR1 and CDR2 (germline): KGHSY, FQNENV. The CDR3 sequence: CASSQIGGAYGYTF. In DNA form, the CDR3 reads TGTGCCAGCAGCCAAATAGGTGGGGCGTATGGCTACACCTTC.

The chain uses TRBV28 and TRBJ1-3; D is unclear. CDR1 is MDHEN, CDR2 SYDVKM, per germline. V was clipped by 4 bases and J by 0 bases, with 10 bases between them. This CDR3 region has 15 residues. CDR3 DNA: TGTGCCAGCAGTTCCCGGAGGCTCTCTGGAAACACCATATATTTT. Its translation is CASSSRRLSGNTIYF.

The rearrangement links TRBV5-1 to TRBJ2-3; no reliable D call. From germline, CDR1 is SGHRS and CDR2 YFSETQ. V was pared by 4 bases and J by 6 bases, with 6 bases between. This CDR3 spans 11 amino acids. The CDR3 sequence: CASSLTDTQYF. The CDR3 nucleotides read TGCGCCAGCAGCCTTACGGATACGCAGTATTTT.

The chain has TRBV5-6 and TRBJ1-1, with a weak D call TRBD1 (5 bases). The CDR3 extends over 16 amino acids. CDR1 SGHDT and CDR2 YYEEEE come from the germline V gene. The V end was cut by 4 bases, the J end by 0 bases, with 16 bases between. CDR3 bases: TGTGCCAGCAGCCGTCTGGGGTGGGGACTGAACACTGAAGCTTTCTTT. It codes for CASSRLGWGLNTEAFF.

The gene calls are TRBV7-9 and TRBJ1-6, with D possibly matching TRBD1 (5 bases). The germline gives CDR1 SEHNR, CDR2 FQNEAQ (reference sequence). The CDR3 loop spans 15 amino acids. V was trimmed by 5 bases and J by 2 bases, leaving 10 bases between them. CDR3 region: CASSPGTAYNSPLHF. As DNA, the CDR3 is TGTGCCAGCAGCCCCGGGACCGCCTATAATTCACCCCTCCACTTT.

The CDR3 region is CASSSRSEKLFF. The CDR3 bases are TGTGCCAGCAGCTCCCGCAGTGAAAAACTGTTTTTT. The rearrangement joins TRBV7-9 to TRBJ1-4; D not certain. Between the trimmed V and J ends, which lost 4 bases and 7 bases, there was a span of 7 bases. The germline CDR1 and CDR2 sequences are SEHNR and FQNEAQ (reference sequence). This CDR3 contains 12 residues.

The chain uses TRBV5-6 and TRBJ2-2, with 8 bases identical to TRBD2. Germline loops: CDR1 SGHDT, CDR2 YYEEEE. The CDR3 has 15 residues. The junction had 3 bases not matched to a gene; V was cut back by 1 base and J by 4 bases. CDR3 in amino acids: CASSLRGGTTGELFF. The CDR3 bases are TGTGCCAGCAGCTTGCGGGGGGGCACCACCGGGGAGCTGTTTTTT.

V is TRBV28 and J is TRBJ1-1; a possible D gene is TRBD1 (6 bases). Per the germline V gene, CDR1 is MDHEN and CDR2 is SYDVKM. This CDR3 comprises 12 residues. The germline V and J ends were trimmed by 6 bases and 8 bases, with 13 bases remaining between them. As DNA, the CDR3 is TGTGCCAGCAGGCCCCCTAGGGGGGAAGCTTTCTTT. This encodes CASRPPRGEAFF.